These T cell receptor beta chains were read from a single sample in a study of blood T cell repertoires in COVID-19. Measured with immunoSEQ multiplex PCR; TCRdb has only the in-frame clones, and not every one. The sample includes around 130,000 clones, around nine tenths seen only once; the top ten take 2% to 2.5%. The sequenced sample consisted of peripheral blood. These receptors all come from a woman aged 45-60 years with acute or convalescent COVID-19. Each CDR3 is given with its conserved first and last residue. A row's size may be missing; if present it is once, few, many or a size class.

>TRBV21-1|TRBJ2-5|-
CASSKGAGQETQYF
>TRBV7-9|TRBJ2-3|-
CASTPPGLGPDTQYF
>TRBV7-2|TRBJ1-1|few
CASSFAGQGTEAFF
>TRBV6-6|TRBJ2-7|once
CASRDTDYEQYF
>TRBV6-1|TRBJ1-5|few
CASSEWGHEQPQHF
>TRBV19|TRBJ2-7|-
CASSTPRPTGGDEQYF
>TRBV6-2/TRBV6-3|TRBJ2-1|-
CASSYSGSGGLRDEQFF
>TRBV15|TRBJ1-1|few
CATSPGGSGTEAFF
>TRBV10-3|TRBJ1-2|-
CAISDGGDYGYTF
>TRBV5-4|TRBJ2-1|few
CASSLAGNEQFF